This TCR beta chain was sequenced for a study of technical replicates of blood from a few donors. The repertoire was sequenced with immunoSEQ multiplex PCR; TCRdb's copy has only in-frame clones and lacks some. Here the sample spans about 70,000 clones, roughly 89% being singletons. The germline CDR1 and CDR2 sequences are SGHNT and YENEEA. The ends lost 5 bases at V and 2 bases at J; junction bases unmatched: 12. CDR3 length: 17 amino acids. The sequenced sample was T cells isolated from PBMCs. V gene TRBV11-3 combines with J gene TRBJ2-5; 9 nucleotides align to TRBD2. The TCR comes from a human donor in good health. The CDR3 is CASSPRRILAGQETQYF. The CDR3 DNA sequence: TGTGCCAGCAGCCCCCGACGGATACTAGCGGGTCAAGAGACCCAGTACTTC.